This T cell receptor (beta chain) was sequenced for a study of T cells in Graves' hyperthyroidism and ophthalmopathy (dated by TCRdb to about 2019). In terms of the full investigation: Peripheral blood was sampled at the time of initial diagnosis, prior to any treatment. The paper reports TCR Vbeta CDR3 sequencing of over 130 peripheral blood samples: approximately 41 ophthalmopathy, under 85 hyperthyroidism and some 17 progressor patients. Whether ophthalmopathy could be predicted prospectively was tested in an independent validation cohort made up of approximately 19 hyperthyroidism patients plus 17 patients who later progressed to ophthalmopathy. Once sampling was done, hyperthyroidism patients were given methimazole at a starting dose of 30 mg daily, whereas ophthalmopathy patients were given high-dose intravenous methylprednisolone. TCR V-J signatures able to tell the groups apart were searched for in a discovery cohort of 95 to 100 patients, of whom 43 had Graves' ophthalmopathy and more than 55 had stable Graves' hyperthyroidism. The approximately 100 discovery patients were randomly split 7:3 into training and test sets. The study also compared thyroid tissue and blood T-cell repertoires from more than five Graves' hyperthyroidism patients. The paper's findings and limits, for the study overall: During validation, the model predicted progression to ophthalmopathy a median of around 6 months ahead of onset, with more than 55% sensitivity and 72.22% specificity. In cross-validation, a model built on a 13 V-J signature told ophthalmopathy apart from stable hyperthyroidism with under 90% sensitivity and roughly 81% specificity, and in testing the same model reached 80%/75%. Most expanded thyroid clonotypes (frequency above 0.001) were also found in blood, which suggests that blood repertoires may mirror thyroid immune responses. Sample size was not statistically predetermined, and blinding of investigators to group allocation was not performed.

V is shortened by 4 bases, J by 7 bases, and the region joining them spans 10 bases. Counted from cysteine to phenylalanine, this CDR3 has 12 amino acids. The read is trimmed to its CDR3 DNA, 36 bases read in frame from base 1. Via the germline V gene, CDR1 is SGHDN and CDR2 FVKESK. A patient counted as having stable Graves' hyperthyroidism if no progression to ophthalmopathy occurred over 18 months of follow-up. Hyperthyroidism patients were newly diagnosed, with disease duration under 2 months, and aged 18 to 65 years. Any patient with an uncontrolled infection, another autoimmune disease, pregnancy or lactation was excluded. Diagnoses were based on clinical symptoms, serum thyroxine and TRAb, thyroid ultrasound and orbital computed tomography. Ficoll-Paque density gradient centrifugation was used to isolate PBMCs from 8 to 10 ml of fresh peripheral blood. Trizol reagent was used to extract total RNA, and RNA quality was then checked on an Agilent 2100 Bioanalyzer.

In its sample, this clonotype was seen a few times. The clone's antigen remains unknown. It has no much larger one-base neighbor in the sample; base qualities were not kept. Amplification of TCR beta CDR3 regions was carried out from RNA transcripts. The TCR CDR3 was subjected to a first round of RT-PCR using the HTBI primer set and the Qiagen OneStep RT-PCR kit. The libraries were constructed in a second round of multiplex PCR and then size-selected and purified. Sequencing of the libraries was done on an Illumina HiSeq2000 using paired-end 100 bp reads. From the authors' description of their analysis: SOAPnuke was used to process the raw data, with reads discarded if the reads contained adapters or uncalled bases, had a mean Phred below 15, or lacked an exact constant-primer or identifier match. High-quality paired reads were merged using COPE v1.2.5, and each unique nucleotide sequence was defined as a clonotype. MiTCR v1.1 was used to align the clonotypes against IMGT TRBV, TRBD and TRBJ reference segments. The analysis included only V-J combinations with a frequency above 0.0001, which together covered roughly 99% of the repertoires. The TCS score was defined as F50 (clonal expansion) divided by E x V (chaos), with BLOSUM62-based TCRdist calculated between CDR3 peptides within each V-J. Welch's t-statistics and random forest reduced 500 to 550 V-J features to fewer than 15, which were used in a naive Bayes classifier (R e1071). The public reads were reprocessed in TCRdb via fastp at Q25 and MiXCR, keeping in-frame beta chains. All rows with the same CDR3 protein become a single entry with the most common DNA and genes. It is TCRdb's table, rather than the study itself, that gives the V and J calls and clone size. This sample comprises roughly 700,000 distinct CDR3 sequences, 13% to 15% of them detected only once. Of the sample, approximately 10% is held by the ten largest clones.

The sequence is built from TRBV14 and TRBJ1-2; the D gene remains uncertain. The sequenced sample consisted of blood. This sequence originates from a woman aged 18-29 years with Graves' hyperthyroidism. The bases read TGTGCCAGCAGCCTCAACATTGGTGGCTACACCTTC. It codes for CASSLNIGGYTF.